This T cell receptor (beta chain) was observed in a study of blood T cells in healthy people across ages. This clonotype was detected a few times. What it binds is not known. The sample, roughly 9.1 milliliters of peripheral blood, was drawn from each donor. Study results and caveats: The study regarded diversity estimates from one million T cells as underestimates. A roughly linear age-dependent decrease characterized TCR beta diversity per million T cells. TCR beta diversity was tightly associated with the proportion of naive T cells.

The CDR3 extends over 13 amino acids. Germline CDR1 MNHEY, CDR2 SVGEGT. V was clipped by 5 bases and J by 0 bases; unmatched bases: 0. Sample-barcoded 5' priming and a J-beta primer mix drove a second PCR of about 6 to 12 cycles. Each CDR3 protein is one row after TCRdb ran MiXCR on the 5' RACE reads. This table has approximately 800,000 distinct CDR3 sequences, approximately 59% appearing once. Sequenced: blood. This chain links TRBV6-2 or TRBV6-3 with TRBJ2-5; 7 bases match TRBD1. The TCR sequence derives from a man in his thirties or forties in good health. The chain's CDR3 is CASSDRDQETQYF. DNA of the CDR3: TGTGCCAGCAGTGACAGGGACCAAGAGACCCAGTACTTC.